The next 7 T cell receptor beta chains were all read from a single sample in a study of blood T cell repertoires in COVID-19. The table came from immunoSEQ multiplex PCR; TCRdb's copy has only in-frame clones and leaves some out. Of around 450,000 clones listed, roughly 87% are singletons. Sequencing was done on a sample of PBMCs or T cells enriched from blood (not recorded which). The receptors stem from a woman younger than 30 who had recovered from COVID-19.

The CDR3 DNA reads TGTGCCAGTAGTATTTTAAGCGGACGTAGCGGGGGGGCTAACGAGCAGTTCTTC. This sequence encodes CASSILSGRSGGANEQFF. The chain uses TRBV19 and TRBJ2-1; 11 nucleotides match TRBD2. CDR3 length: 18 residues. Germline CDR1 reads LNHDA; CDR2 reads SQIVND (reference sequence). Losses at the gene ends were 3 bases for V and 10 bases for J; bases not matched to a gene: 17.

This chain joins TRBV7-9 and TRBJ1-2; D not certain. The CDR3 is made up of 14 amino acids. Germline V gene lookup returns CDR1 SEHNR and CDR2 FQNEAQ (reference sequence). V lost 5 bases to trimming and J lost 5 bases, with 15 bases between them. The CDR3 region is CASSEMTRKYGYTF. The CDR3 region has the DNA TGTGCCAGCAGCGAGATGACAAGGAAATATGGCTACACCTTC.

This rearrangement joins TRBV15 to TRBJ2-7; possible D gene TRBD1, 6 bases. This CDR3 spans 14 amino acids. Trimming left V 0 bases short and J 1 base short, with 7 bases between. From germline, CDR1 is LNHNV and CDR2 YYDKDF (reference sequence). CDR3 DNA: TGTGCCACCAGCAGAGACAGGGGTTCCTACGAGCAGTACTTC. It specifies CATSRDRGSYEQYF. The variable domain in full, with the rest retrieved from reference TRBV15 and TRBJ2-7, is DAMVIQNPRYQVTQFGKPVTLSCSQTLNHNVMYWYQQKSSQAPKLLFHYYDKDFNNEADTPDNFQSRRPNTSFCFLDIRSPGLGDTAMYLCATSRDRGSYEQYFGPGTRLTVT.

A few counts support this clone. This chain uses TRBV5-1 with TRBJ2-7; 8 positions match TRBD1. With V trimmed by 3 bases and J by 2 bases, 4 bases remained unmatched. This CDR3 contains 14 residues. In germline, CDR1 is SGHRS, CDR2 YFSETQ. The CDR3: CASSSRTGTYEQYF. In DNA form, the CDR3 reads TGCGCCAGCAGCTCACGGACAGGGACCTACGAGCAGTACTTC.

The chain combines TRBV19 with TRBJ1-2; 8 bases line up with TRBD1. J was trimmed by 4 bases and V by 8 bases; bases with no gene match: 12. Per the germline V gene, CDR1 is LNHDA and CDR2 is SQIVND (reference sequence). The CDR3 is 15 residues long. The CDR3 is CASRRDLTGVYGYTF. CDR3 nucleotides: TGTGCCAGTCGTAGAGACTTGACAGGGGTCTATGGCTACACCTTC. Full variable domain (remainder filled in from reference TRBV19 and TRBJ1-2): DGGITQSPKYLFRKEGQNVTLSCEQNLNHDAMYWYRQDPGQGLRLIYYSQIVNDFQKGDIAEGYSVSREKKESFPLTVTSAQKNPTAFYLCASRRDLTGVYGYTFGSGTRLTVV.

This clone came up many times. The CDR3 here is CASSQHGDRGTAQYF. Here the CDR3 DNA reads TGCGCCAGCAGCCAACATGGGGACAGAGGCACCGCGCAGTACTTC. The J gene is TRBJ2-7, the V gene TRBV4-1; TRBD1 matches 7 bases. The CDR3 extends over 15 amino acids. In germline, CDR1 is MGHRA, CDR2 YSYEKL. V shed 2 bases, J shed 9 bases, and the junction held 13 bases outside the gene matches.

The CDR3 sequence: CASSLREGWGEQYF. DNA of the CDR3: TGCGCCAGCAGCCTCAGAGAGGGATGGGGCGAGCAGTACTTC. The rearrangement uses TRBV4-1 and TRBJ2-7, with D possibly matching TRBD2 (5 bases). Germline CDR1 reads MGHRA; CDR2 reads YSYEKL. The germline V and J ends were trimmed by 4 bases and 6 bases, with 16 bases remaining between them. This CDR3 contains 14 residues.